The 32 T cell receptor beta chains reported below all come from one sample, sequenced in a study of blood T cells in healthy people across ages. Then a second PCR, running roughly 7 to 11 cycles, was carried out with a sample-barcoded 5' primer and a J-beta primer mix. Each CDR3 protein is one row after TCRdb ran MiXCR on the 5' RACE reads. Of around 1,900,000 distinct CDR3 sequences in the sample, roughly 43% were seen once. Sample: blood. The receptor set was obtained from a human donor in good health.

This clonotype was detected only a few times. The chain couples TRBV5-1 to TRBJ2-5; D is uncertain. The ends were cut back, 1 base at V and 0 bases at J, with 10 bases in the middle. The germline V gene has CDR1 SGHRS and CDR2 YFSETQ. This CDR3 is built from 15 residues. CDR3 coding DNA: TGCGCCAGCAGCTTGTGGCCGGGTGACCAAGAGACCCAGTACTTC. It yields the protein CASSLWPGDQETQYF.

The CDR3 nucleotides are TGCGCCAGCAGCCAAGAGACAGGGAGTGGGAGTTCACCCCTCCACTTT. Protein: CASSQETGSGSSPLHF. The J gene is TRBJ1-6, the V gene TRBV4-1; TRBD1 matches at 7 bases. Germline V gene sequence: CDR1 MGHRA, CDR2 YSYEKL. The CDR3 is 16 amino acids. Trimming at V came to 0 bases and at J to 9 bases, leaving 8 bases not matched to a gene.

The chain links TRBV20-1 to TRBJ1-1, with D uncertain. Trimming removed 8 bases at V and 4 bases at J, with 23 bases between. This CDR3 region has 15 residues. Per germline, CDR1 DFQATT and CDR2 SNEGSKA (reference sequence). This CDR3 reads CSSTASPTRGTEAFF. CDR3 bases: TGCAGTTCCACCGCGTCCCCAACTCGCGGCACTGAAGCTTTCTTT.

The count of this clonotype is one. The CDR3 region has the DNA TGTGCCAGCAGTTTAAGGCAGGCCTCCTACGAGCAGTACTTC. This codes for CASSLRQASYEQYF. The chain joins TRBV27 to TRBJ2-5; no definite D call. The J call may not be correct, given that the DNA end is closer to TRBJ2-7. From germline, CDR1 is MNHEY and CDR2 SMNVEV (reference sequence). This CDR3 contains 14 residues.

In its sample, this clonotype was seen a few times. The rearrangement uses TRBV18 and TRBJ1-2, with D maybe TRBD1 (6 bases). The CDR3 is 14 amino acids. Germline-derived CDR1 and CDR2 are KGHSH and LQKENI. Trimming took off 4 bases at V and 6 bases at J, with 15 bases between the two ends. The CDR3 bases are TGTGCCAGCTCACGGGACACTGCGGGGGATGGCTACACCTTC. Amino acids: CASSRDTAGDGYTF.

V usage is TRBV6-2 or TRBV6-3 and J usage is TRBJ2-2; D is ambiguous. Germline V gene sequence: CDR1 MNHEY, CDR2 SVGEGT. Deletions cut 0 bases from V and 1 base from J, with 15 bases between. The CDR3 runs 18 residues. CDR3 in DNA: TGTGCCAGCAGTTACTCGGGGTTTTTGAACTTGAACACCGGGGAGCTGTTTTTT. It is translated as CASSYSGFLNLNTGELFF.

The chain couples TRBV7-3 to TRBJ2-1; 7 bases line up with TRBD2. Germline CDR1 reads SGHTA; CDR2 reads FQGTGA. J was trimmed by 4 bases and V by 0 bases; bases with no gene match: 12. CDR3 length: 18 residues. The CDR3 loop is CASSLTGIEAGIYNEQFF. CDR3 sequence (DNA): TGTGCCAGCAGCTTAACGGGGATTGAAGCGGGGATATACAATGAGCAGTTCTTC.

J is TRBJ1-2 and V is TRBV10-3; TRBD1 matches at 8 bases. With 0 bases clipped from V and 5 bases from J, the junction kept 5 bases outside the gene matches. Germline CDR1 ENHRY, CDR2 SYGVKD. The CDR3 is made up of 15 amino acids. As DNA, the CDR3 is TGTGCCATCAGTGAGTCGAGACAGGGGACTTATGGCTACACCTTC. Its translation is CAISESRQGTYGYTF.

This clonotype was seen more than once but under ten times. The chain combines TRBV5-1 with TRBJ1-2; a possible D gene is TRBD1 (6 bases). In germline, CDR1 is SGHRS, CDR2 YFSETQ. CDR3 size: 15 residues. V lost 0 bases and J 7 bases, leaving 16 bases between the germline ends. Here the CDR3 DNA reads TGCGCCAGCAGCTTGGAGGGGGGCCAGAGCTTTGGCTACACCTTC. Translated: CASSLEGGQSFGYTF. Supplemented by reference TRBV5-1 and TRBJ1-2, the full variable domain reads KAGVTQTPRYLIKTRGQQVTLSCSPISGHRSVSWYQQTPGQGLQFLFEYFSETQRNKGNFPGRFSGRQFSNSRSEMNVSTLELGDSALYLCASSLEGGQSFGYTFGSGTRLTVV.

This clonotype was recorded a few times. The rearrangement joins TRBV15 to TRBJ2-5; TRBD2 matches 8 bases. Losses at the gene ends were 0 bases for V and 5 bases for J; bases not matched to a gene: 17. The germline V gene encodes CDR1 LNHNV and CDR2 YYDKDF (reference sequence). The CDR3 has 19 residues. The DNA of the CDR3 is TGTGCCACCAGCAGAGATGGGAGTAGCGGGGCCGCGAGGGGGGAGACCCAGTACTTC. It is translated as CATSRDGSSGAARGETQYF.

The J gene is TRBJ2-7, the V gene TRBV4-1, with D perhaps matching TRBD2 (8 bases). The CDR3 has 15 residues. V was shortened by 1 base and J by 2 bases, with 12 bases between the two germline ends. The germline CDR1 and CDR2 sequences are MGHRA and YSYEKL. CDR3: CASSQAGGGPYEQYF. CDR3 nucleotides: TGCGCCAGCAGCCAAGCGGGAGGGGGCCCCTACGAGCAGTACTTC.

The genes are TRBV6-5 and TRBJ2-4, with D hard to call. Germline V CDR1 and CDR2: MNHEY, SVGAGI. Trimming removed 2 bases from V and 4 bases from J, with 6 bases in between. CDR3 size: 13 residues. The CDR3 DNA follows: TGTGCCAGCAGTTACGGCAGAAAAAACATTCAGTACTTC. It yields the protein CASSYGRKNIQYF.

The rearrangement joins TRBV10-2 to TRBJ2-7; D not resolved. The J call may be wrong; the DNA end is better matched by TRBJ2-4. The CDR3 sequence is 12 residues long. Germline assignment: CDR1 WSHSY and CDR2 SAAADI. The CDR3 protein is CASSESKNIQYF. CDR3 DNA: TGCGCCAGCAGTGAGTCCAAAAACATTCAGTACTTC.

The V and J genes are TRBV4-1 and TRBJ1-1; no clear D. V was cut by 1 base and J by 4 bases, with 13 bases left in between. Germline CDR1 reads MGHRA; CDR2 reads YSYEKL. The CDR3 runs to 15 residues. In DNA form, the CDR3 reads TGCGCCAGCAGCCAAGTTATATCCGGGTTCACTGAAGCTTTCTTT. Translation: CASSQVISGFTEAFF.

The chain links TRBV20-1 to TRBJ1-2, with D perhaps matching TRBD1 (6 bases). The CDR3 covers 14 residues. V was shortened by 6 bases and J by 8 bases, with 22 bases between the two germline ends. Germline lookup yields CDR1 DFQATT and CDR2 SNEGSKA (reference sequence). CDR3 DNA sequence: TGCAGTGCGCAAATACGAGGGGGGTCTCCGGGCTACACCTTC. It translates to CSAQIRGGSPGYTF.

This chain links TRBV5-1 with TRBJ2-5; D perhaps matches TRBD1 (6 bases). The V end was cut by 2 bases, the J end by 5 bases, with 13 bases between. This CDR3 spans 14 amino acids. Germline V gene lookup returns CDR1 SGHRS and CDR2 YFSETQ. CDR3 DNA: TGCGCCAGCAGCTTTCAGGACAGATTGGAGACCCAGTACTTC. Amino acid sequence: CASSFQDRLETQYF.

The chain combines TRBV4-3 with TRBJ2-1, with 10 bases matching TRBD1. With V trimmed by 3 bases and J by 0 bases, 2 bases remained unmatched. The germline CDR1 and CDR2 sequences are LGHNA and YSLEER. The CDR3 covers 16 residues. CDR3 sequence reads: CASSQGTGDSYNEQFF. The CDR3 nucleotides are TGCGCCAGCAGCCAGGGGACAGGGGACTCCTACAATGAGCAGTTCTTC.

The chain combines TRBV5-6 with TRBJ1-2; D unclear. Deletions cut 4 bases from V and 4 bases from J, with 14 bases between. Germline lookup yields CDR1 SGHDT and CDR2 YYEEEE. The CDR3 spans 14 residues. Here the CDR3 DNA reads TGTGCCAGCAGCCTAAGGTCAGACGTCTATGGCTACACCTTC. It specifies CASSLRSDVYGYTF.

This clonotype was counted between two and nine times. V is TRBV6-2 or TRBV6-3 and J is TRBJ2-4; 7 bases are a match to TRBD1. This CDR3 comprises 14 residues. With V trimmed by 6 bases and J by 2 bases, 4 bases remained unmatched. Germline CDR1 MNHEY, CDR2 SVGEGT. CDR3 in amino acids: CASSDRETKNIQYF. In nucleotides, the CDR3 is TGTGCCAGCAGCGACAGGGAGACCAAAAACATTCAGTACTTC.

The sample holds a few counts of this clonotype. The gene calls are TRBV27 and TRBJ2-1; 9 positions match TRBD1. The V gene's germline CDR1 is MNHEY and CDR2 SMNVEV (reference sequence). V shed 3 bases, J shed 6 bases, and the junction held 9 bases outside the gene matches. This CDR3 has 16 residues. The CDR3 loop reads CASSFGSMTGGNEQFF. The CDR3 region has the DNA TGTGCCAGCAGTTTTGGGTCAATGACAGGGGGCAATGAGCAGTTCTTC.

This clonotype was seen a handful of times. The J gene is TRBJ2-7, the V gene TRBV6-1; TRBD1 agrees at 7 bases. The CDR3 sequence is 15 residues long. The germline CDR1 and CDR2 sequences are MNHNS and SASEGT. V lost 1 base, J lost 4 bases, and 7 bases stayed unmatched. The CDR3 loop is CASSEVVTGPYEQYF. Here the CDR3 DNA reads TGTGCCAGCAGTGAAGTAGTGACAGGGCCATACGAGCAGTACTTC.

The J gene is TRBJ1-6, the V gene TRBV5-5, with D perhaps matching TRBD1 (5 bases). V was pared by 0 bases and J by 3 bases, with 10 bases between. CDR1 SGHKS and CDR2 YYEKEE come from the germline V gene (reference sequence). This CDR3 has 16 residues. The DNA of the CDR3 is TGTGCCAGCAGCTTGGTCAGGGACCTCTATAATTCACCCCTCCACTTT. As protein: CASSLVRDLYNSPLHF.

The chain employs TRBV15 and TRBJ2-4; the D gene is possibly TRBD1 (8 bases). Gene TRBJ2-7 matches the end of the DNA better, so the J call may be wrong. The CDR3 loop spans 14 amino acids. The V gene's germline CDR1 is LNHNV and CDR2 YYDKDF (reference sequence). The CDR3 DNA sequence: TGTGCCACCAGCCGGACAGGGAGGGGATACGAGCAGTACTTC. It encodes CATSRTGRGYEQYF.

V usage is TRBV15 and J usage is TRBJ2-4; D perhaps matches TRBD2 (6 bases). Per germline, CDR1 LNHNV and CDR2 YYDKDF (reference sequence). The V gene lost 0 bases and the J gene lost 13 bases, with 16 bases spanning the gap. This CDR3 has 14 amino acids. Here the CDR3 reads CATSRDWGVREQYF. The CDR3, as DNA: TGTGCCACCAGCAGAGATTGGGGGGTCCGGGAGCAGTACTTC.

This clonotype has more than one count but fewer than ten. A much bigger clone sits one base away, suggesting this may be a read error. The chain uses TRBV13 and TRBJ1-1; D is uncertain. CDR3 size: 13 residues. Germline V gene lookup returns CDR1 PRHDT and CDR2 FYEKMQ (reference sequence). Trimming took off 3 bases at V and 2 bases at J, with 7 bases between the two ends. The chain's CDR3 is CASSFVLNTEAFF. As DNA, the CDR3 is TGTGCCAGCAGCTTTGTCCTCAACACTGAAGCTTTCTTT.

This chain uses TRBV20-1 with TRBJ1-2; D call uncertain. Trimming removed 1 base from V and 8 bases from J, with 11 bases in between. Germline V lookup: CDR1 DFQATT, CDR2 SNEGSKA (reference sequence). The CDR3 has 12 residues. The DNA of the CDR3 is TGCAGTGCTAGAGCCCTTGGGGAAGGCTACACCTTC. This sequence encodes CSARALGEGYTF.

This clonotype has more than one count but fewer than ten. The rearrangement joins TRBV6-5 to TRBJ2-1, with 7 nucleotides matching TRBD2. CDR3 length equals 11 residues. V was clipped by 8 bases and J by 10 bases; unmatched bases: 5. Germline CDR1 MNHEY, CDR2 SVGAGI. CDR3 sequence reads: CASGREGEQFF. In nucleotides, the CDR3 is TGTGCCAGCGGAAGGGAGGGGGAGCAGTTCTTC.

V and J are TRBV3-1 and TRBJ2-5; 7 nucleotides agree with TRBD1. The germline gives CDR1 LGHDT, CDR2 YNNKEL (reference sequence). V was pared by 8 bases and J by 2 bases, with 8 bases of the junction left unmatched. The CDR3 is 14 residues long. The CDR3 nucleotides read TGTGCCAGCCACAGCCAGGGACAGCAAGAGACCCAGTACTTC. This codes for CASHSQGQQETQYF.

The V gene is TRBV5-1, the J gene TRBJ1-1; D is unclear. V lost 2 bases and J lost 5, with 10 bases in between. The CDR3 has 13 amino acids. The V gene's germline CDR1 is SGHRS and CDR2 YFSETQ. The DNA for the CDR3 is TGCGCCAGCAGCTTCCGGAGGATGACTGAAGCTTTCTTT. Protein: CASSFRRMTEAFF. The whole variable domain, filled in from reference TRBV5-1 and TRBJ1-1, reads KAGVTQTPRYLIKTRGQQVTLSCSPISGHRSVSWYQQTPGQGLQFLFEYFSETQRNKGNFPGRFSGRQFSNSRSEMNVSTLELGDSALYLCASSFRRMTEAFFGQGTRLTVV.

This clonotype was counted a few times. The chain links TRBV20-1 to TRBJ2-5; 7 bases map to TRBD2. V lost 5 bases to trimming and J lost 0 bases; unmatched junction nucleotides: 18. CDR1 is DFQATT and CDR2 is SNEGSKA in the germline V gene (reference sequence). CDR3 length equals 18 residues. The CDR3 region has the DNA TGCAGTGCTGCGGCGGCTTGGGGCGGGGGATTGTACCAAGAGACCCAGTACTTC. This gives the protein CSAAAAWGGGLYQETQYF.

The rearrangement links TRBV9 to TRBJ2-1; D unclear. Germline CDR1 reads SGDLS; CDR2 reads YYNGEE. The CDR3 sequence is 15 residues long. Trimming pared 2 bases from V and 7 bases from J, leaving 16 bases between. CDR3 sequence: CASSVGTANPNEQFF. The CDR3 coding sequence is TGTGCCAGCAGCGTCGGAACCGCTAACCCAAATGAGCAGTTCTTC.

V is TRBV12-3 or TRBV12-4 and J is TRBJ2-3; possibly TRBD1 or TRBD2 for D (5 bases each). The CDR3 spans 17 residues. V gave up 5 bases and J gave up 2 bases, with 20 bases separating them. The CDR3 nucleotides read TGTGCCAGCAGTGTGACCCAGGGACCGGTGTCCACAGATACGCAGTATTTT. This sequence encodes CASSVTQGPVSTDTQYF.